The 22 T cell receptor beta chains below were found in one sample sequenced in a study of regulatory T cells in long-lasting Graves disease. Time point denoted: newly diagnosed GD, antithyroid drugs for less than 3 months. From PBMCs, RNA was extracted and then used to make the TCR library. Arm-PCR with iRepertoire HTBI primers amplified the CDR3 regions for these TCR beta libraries. One entry per CDR3 protein, called by TCRdb with MiXCR from the multiplex PCR reads. The table lists about 540,000 distinct CDR3 sequences, approximately 12% of them singletons. These data are also associated with another study on T cells in Graves' hyperthyroidism and ophthalmopathy.

Sequencing was performed on peripheral blood mononuclear cells (PBMCs), taken at new diagnosis, from a patient treated with antithyroid drugs. These receptors were obtained from a man younger than 40 with Graves disease.

This clonotype was seen many times. The V call is TRBV30, the J call TRBJ2-7; 10 positions agree with TRBD2. The CDR3 is 11 residues long. Germline V lookup: CDR1 GTSNPN, CDR2 SVGIG (reference sequence). Losses at the gene ends were 1 base for V and 13 bases for J; bases not matched to a gene: 4. In nucleotides, the CDR3 is TGTGCCTGGAGTGGCCTAGCGGGAGTTTACTTC. Its protein is CAWSGLAGVYF.

This chain connects TRBV19 to TRBJ2-1; D is undetermined. Deletions cut 1 base from V and 10 bases from J, with 11 bases between. Germline V gene lookup returns CDR1 LNHDA and CDR2 SQIVND (reference sequence). CDR3 size: 13 residues. CDR3 sequence: CASSIVGRLEQFF. In nucleotides, the CDR3 is TGTGCCAGTAGTATAGTGGGAAGGTTAGAGCAGTTCTTC.

This clonotype was observed many times. J is TRBJ2-1 and V is TRBV5-1; TRBD2 is a possible D gene (8 bases). The CDR3 is 16 residues long. V gave up 8 bases and J gave up 7 bases, with 25 bases separating them. Per germline, CDR1 SGHRS and CDR2 YFSETQ. The CDR3: CASTGETGTRSNEQFF. As DNA, the CDR3 is TGCGCCAGTACAGGGGAGACCGGGACTAGATCTAATGAGCAGTTCTTC.

This clonotype has a count of ten or more. The chain uses TRBV5-1 and TRBJ1-1; 9 bases match TRBD1. Looked up from germline, CDR1 is SGHRS and CDR2 is YFSETQ. This CDR3 is built from 15 residues. The junction had 7 bases not matched to a gene; V was cut back by 6 bases and J by 1 base. The chain's CDR3 is CASTSDRGANTEAFF. The CDR3 coding sequence is TGCGCCAGCACCTCGGACAGGGGCGCGAACACTGAAGCTTTCTTT.

At least ten counts were recorded for this clonotype. The chain uses TRBV12-3 or TRBV12-4 and TRBJ1-4; the D gene is possibly TRBD1 (5 bases). The ends were cut back, 7 bases at V and 0 bases at J, with 15 bases in the middle. The CDR3 consists of 16 residues. The CDR3 nucleotides read TGTGCCAGCACTTTGTGGGGGTTCTCAACTAATGAAAAACTGTTTTTT. Residues: CASTLWGFSTNEKLFF.

This clonotype occurred many times. This chain uses TRBV7-2 with TRBJ2-4, with 13 positions matching TRBD2. The CDR3 length is 14 residues. After removal of 5 bases from V and 8 bases from J, the junction contained 3 bases not matched to a gene. Per the germline V gene, CDR1 is SGHTA and CDR2 is FQGNSA. For the CDR3, the DNA is TGTGCCAGCAGCCTCGGGACTAGCGGGGACATTCAGTACTTC. The encoded protein is CASSLGTSGDIQYF.

The rearrangement links TRBV7-9 to TRBJ1-2, with D possibly being TRBD1 (6 bases). Trimming stripped 6 bases from V and 0 bases from J, with 20 bases between. The CDR3 extends over 17 amino acids. Germline loops: CDR1 SEHNR, CDR2 FQNEAQ (reference sequence). Written as DNA, the CDR3 is TGTGCCAGCAGAATCCCGGCCGGGGGGCAACCTAACTATGGCTACACCTTC. Encoded protein: CASRIPAGGQPNYGYTF.

This clonotype was seen many times. The V and J genes are TRBV2 and TRBJ2-1; 10 bases align to TRBD2. Trimming cost V 5 bases and J 7 bases; bases outside gene matches: 14. The germline V gene encodes CDR1 SNHLY and CDR2 FYNNEI. CDR3 size: 17 residues. In nucleotides, the CDR3 is TGTGCCAGCAGTAGAGGCCTCCTAGCGGGAGTATGGAATGAGCAGTTCTTC. This translates into CASSRGLLAGVWNEQFF.

The chain links TRBV9 to TRBJ1-4; D is unresolved. The germline gives CDR1 SGDLS, CDR2 YYNGEE. The ends were cut back, 9 bases at V and 0 bases at J, with 15 bases in the middle. The CDR3 spans 15 residues. Here the CDR3 DNA reads TGTGCCACCGGCTCAGGCATCTCAACTAATGAAAAACTGTTTTTT. This codes for CATGSGISTNEKLFF.

The gene calls are TRBV5-1 and TRBJ1-6; D is possibly TRBD1 (5 bases). With 4 bases removed from V and 8 bases from J, the gap between germline ends came to 22 bases. The V gene's germline CDR1 is SGHRS and CDR2 YFSETQ. This CDR3 is built from 17 residues. CDR3 amino acids: CASSRDLGDLGDSPLHF. The CDR3 DNA reads as TGCGCCAGCAGCCGGGACCTTGGAGACCTGGGGGATTCACCCCTCCACTTT.

The table lists this clonotype with many counts. The chain is built from TRBV2 and TRBJ2-5; D ambiguous. Germline V gives CDR1 SNHLY, CDR2 FYNNEI. The CDR3 spans 13 residues. Trimming cost V 1 base and J 1 base, with 4 bases left between them. The CDR3 sequence is CASSEDGQETQYF. CDR3 DNA: TGTGCCAGCAGTGAAGATGGCCAAGAGACCCAGTACTTC.

This clonotype was observed at least ten times. This chain links TRBV7-9 with TRBJ1-5; D is possibly TRBD1 (6 bases). Germline CDR1 and CDR2: SEHNR and FQNEAQ (reference sequence). Trimming stripped 6 bases from V and 3 bases from J, with 12 bases between. There are 14 residues in the CDR3. CDR3 nucleotides: TGTGCCAGCAGTCTACAGGGTCACAATCAGCCCCAGCATTTT. It is translated as CASSLQGHNQPQHF.

The chain uses TRBV5-1 and TRBJ2-3, with 8 bases aligning to TRBD1. There are 15 residues in the CDR3. Germline CDR1 reads SGHRS; CDR2 reads YFSETQ. V gave up 4 bases and J gave up 3 bases; unmatched junction bases: 7. DNA for the CDR3: TGCGCCAGCAGCGGAACAGGGGGTTGGACAGATACGCAGTATTTT. Its protein product is CASSGTGGWTDTQYF.

In its sample, this clonotype was seen many times. The rearrangement joins TRBV2 to TRBJ1-1, with D possibly matching TRBD1 (6 bases). CDR1 is SNHLY, CDR2 FYNNEI, per germline. CDR3 length: 17 amino acids. V lost 3 bases and J 2 bases, leaving 19 bases between the germline ends. Here the CDR3 DNA reads TGTGCCAGCAGTGACCCACCGCTTGGACAGCCAAACACTGAAGCTTTCTTT. Protein sequence: CASSDPPLGQPNTEAFF.

Note on this clonotype: Because it lacks the conserved phenylalanine or tryptophan at the end, this CDR3 is likely a read error. The CDR3 nucleotides are TGCAGCGTCGAGGGCATGAACACTGAAGCTTTCCTT. It translates to CSVEGMNTEAFL. The chain is built from TRBV29-1 and TRBJ1-1; D not resolved. Trimming removed 6 bases at V and 0 bases at J, with 8 bases between. This CDR3 is built from 12 residues. In germline, CDR1 is SQVTM, CDR2 ANQGSEA.

A word on this clonotype: A read error may explain this, as a much larger clone is one base away. The chain joins TRBV7-9 to TRBJ2-7; D perhaps matches TRBD1 (6 bases). Germline CDR1 and CDR2: SEHNR and FQNEAQ (reference sequence). CDR3 length equals 16 residues. CDR3 nucleotides: TGTGCCAGCAGCTTCATTGGTGGGGGCCCAGCCTACGGGCAGTACTTC. Its translation is CASSFIGGGPAYGQYF.

This clonotype has only a few counts. The J gene is TRBJ1-5, the V gene TRBV9, with D perhaps matching TRBD1 (6 bases). The V end lost 0 bases, the J end lost 3 bases, and 10 bases lay between the germline ends. The CDR3 consists of 15 residues. Germline CDR1 and CDR2: SGDLS and YYNGEE. This CDR3 is CASSVDGGANQPQHF. The CDR3 DNA reads as TGTGCCAGCAGCGTAGACGGGGGGGCCAATCAGCCCCAGCATTTT.

The chain links TRBV20-1 to TRBJ2-3; 14 bases are shared with TRBD2. The V segment lost 3 bases and the J segment 5 bases; nucleotides outside the gene matches: 22. CDR3 length: 21 amino acids. Germline V gene data show CDR1 as DFQATT and CDR2 as SNEGSKA (reference sequence). CDR3 amino acids: CSASPGDSVRTSGRMIDTQYF. In DNA, the CDR3 is TGCAGTGCTAGCCCCGGGGACAGCGTTAGGACTAGCGGGAGGATGATAGATACGCAGTATTTT.

With regard to this clonotype: A far bigger clonotype differs at one base, so this is likely a read error. V and J are TRBV6-2 or TRBV6-3 and TRBJ2-5, with 10 bases that match TRBD2. Losses at the gene ends were 5 bases for V and 2 bases for J; bases not matched to a gene: 17. Germline V gene data show CDR1 as MNHEY and CDR2 as SVGEGT. The CDR3 consists of 19 residues. In DNA form, the CDR3 reads TGTGCCAGCAGTGAGACTAGCGGGTGTGGCATGGGGGAGCAAGAGACCCAGTACTTC. Amino acids: CASSETSGCGMGEQETQYF.

The chain uses TRBV29-1 and TRBJ2-5; 15 bases agree with TRBD2. CDR3 length: 19 amino acids. The J segment lost 1 base and the V segment lost 0 bases, leaving 9 bases of the junction unmatched. Germline CDR1 and CDR2: SQVTM and ANQGSEA. The DNA of the CDR3 is TGCAGCGTTGAAGATCGGACTAGCGGGAGGGCCACGGGCCAAGAGACCCAGTACTTC. Protein: CSVEDRTSGRATGQETQYF.

This clonotype appeared many times. This chain links TRBV12-3 or TRBV12-4 with TRBJ2-7; tentative D call: TRBD2 (7 bases). This CDR3 comprises 15 residues. V lost 6 bases and J 1 base, leaving 16 bases between the germline ends. This CDR3 is CASSQAGEGSYEQYF. The CDR3 DNA follows: TGTGCCAGCAGCCAAGCAGGGGAGGGATCCTACGAGCAGTACTTC.

There are many counts of this clonotype. The chain joins TRBV24-1 to TRBJ2-3; TRBD2 agrees at 7 bases. The germline CDR1 and CDR2 sequences are KGHDR and SFDVKD. This CDR3 comprises 14 residues. J lost 2 bases, V lost 8 bases, and 6 bases had no gene match. This chain's CDR3 is CATNGGFPTDTQYF. The CDR3 nucleotides are TGTGCCACCAACGGGGGGTTCCCCACAGATACGCAGTATTTT.